The text below deals with one TCR beta chain. What it binds is unknown. The CDR3 totals 16 residues. The germline V and J ends were trimmed by 6 bases and 3 bases, with 21 bases remaining between them. Germline CDR1 MNHNS, CDR2 SASEGT. Time point of the sample: newly diagnosed GD, antithyroid drugs for less than 3 months. RNA extracted from PBMCs served as the sequencing template. The record originates from a study of regulatory T cells in long-lasting Graves disease. The overall study: Antithyroid drug use was under 3 months in newly diagnosed Graves' patients. Study-wide findings and caveats: Analyses excluded thyroid tissue, covering peripheral blood alone.

With iRepertoire HTBI primers and Arm-PCR of CDR3 regions, TCR beta libraries were built. TCRdb reprocessed the multiplex PCR reads with MiXCR, giving one entry per CDR3 protein. The data contain roughly 420,000 distinct CDR3 sequences, 12% to 15% of them seen just once; the ten biggest clones take up roughly 15%. The sample also formed part of further work on T cells in Graves' hyperthyroidism and ophthalmopathy. In that study: Hyperthyroidism was newly diagnosed in patients aged 18 to 65 (duration under 2 months). Carried out on the TCR CDR3, a first-round RT-PCR used the HTBI primer set.

The TCR sequence derives from a woman in her 50s with Graves disease. The chain joins TRBV6-1 to TRBJ2-7; D uncertain. The source was peripheral blood mononuclear cells (PBMCs), collected at new diagnosis, from a patient treated with antithyroid drugs. CDR3: CASSRRPPRQGYEQYF. The CDR3 DNA is TGTGCCAGCAGCCGACGCCCCCCACGGCAAGGCTACGAGCAGTACTTC.